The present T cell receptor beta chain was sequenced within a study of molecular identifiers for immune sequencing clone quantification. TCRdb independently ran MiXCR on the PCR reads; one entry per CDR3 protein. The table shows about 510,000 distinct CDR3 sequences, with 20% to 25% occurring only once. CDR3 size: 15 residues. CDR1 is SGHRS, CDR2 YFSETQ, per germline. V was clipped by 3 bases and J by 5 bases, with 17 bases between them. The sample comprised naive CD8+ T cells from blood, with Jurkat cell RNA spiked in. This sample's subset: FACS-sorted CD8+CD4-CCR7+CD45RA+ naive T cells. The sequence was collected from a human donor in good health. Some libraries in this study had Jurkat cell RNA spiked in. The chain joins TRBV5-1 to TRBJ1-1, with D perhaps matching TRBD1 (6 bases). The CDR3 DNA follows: TGCGCCAGCAGCTATTGGGAACAGGGTGGGACTGAAGCTTTCTTT. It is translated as CASSYWEQGGTEAFF.